These 12 T cell receptor beta chains share one sample of origin, sequenced in a study of shared clonotypes between healthy human individuals (dated by TCRdb to about 2020). Preparation of the library involved the immunoSEQ multiplex PCR assay. The table comes from immuneACCESS by way of TCRdb, which keeps in-frame sequences with V and J called. Part of the clones is missing from these tables; in studies checked, under half for an unresolved V gene and the rest for unknown reasons. The sample table holds around 1.1 million clones, of which around three quarters were seen once. 0.89% of the sample is held by the ten biggest clonotypes. Sample: memory CD4+ T cells from PBMCs. According to the study, the label for this sample's cell subset or site signals: CD45RA-negative fraction. The origin of the receptors is a man younger than 30 in good health. Some clones in this sample may be carry-over from other donors' samples.

The chain uses TRBV11-3 and TRBJ2-7; 8 bases match TRBD2. This CDR3 has 18 amino acids. Germline assignment: CDR1 SGHNT and CDR2 YENEEA. J lost 2 bases, V lost 1 base, and 13 bases had no gene match. CDR3 bases: TGTGCCAGCAGCTTAGCCCCAGCGCCGGGACTAGGGGCCTACGAGCAGTACTTC. Translated: CASSLAPAPGLGAYEQYF.

The rearrangement uses TRBV2 and TRBJ1-5; D is undetermined. CDR1 and CDR2 (germline): SNHLY, FYNNEI. V lost 2 bases and J lost 11, with 10 bases in between. The CDR3 extends over 12 amino acids. The CDR3 DNA sequence: TGTGCCAGCAGTGAAAGGGAAAGGGCCCAGCATTTT. Its protein is CASSERERAQHF. The variable domain in full, with the rest retrieved from reference TRBV2 and TRBJ1-5, is EPEVTQTPSHQVTQMGQEVILRCVPISNHLYFYWYRQILGQKVEFLVSFYNNEISEKSEIFDDQFSVERPDGSNFTLKIRSTKLEDSAMYFCASSERERAQHFGDGTRLSIL.

The chain employs TRBV4-2 and TRBJ1-2; TRBD1 might be the D (5 bases). Germline values: CDR1 LGHNA, CDR2 YNFKEQ. This CDR3 comprises 15 residues. V lost 1 base and J lost 1, with 10 bases in between. The chain's CDR3 is CASSQVPGDNYGYTF. CDR3 nucleotide sequence: TGTGCCAGCAGCCAAGTTCCGGGGGATAACTATGGCTACACCTTC.

This clone occurred once. This chain links TRBV5-1 with TRBJ2-1; D is unclear. The CDR3 runs 17 residues. The V and J ends lost 0 bases and 0 bases respectively, with 13 bases between them. The germline V gene encodes CDR1 SGHRS and CDR2 YFSETQ. The CDR3 nucleotides are TGCGCCAGCAGCTTGGTCAGCGCCGTCTACTCCTACAATGAGCAGTTCTTC. This gives the protein CASSLVSAVYSYNEQFF.

The rearrangement uses TRBV6-5 and TRBJ2-7; TRBD2 matches at 7 bases. J was trimmed by 2 bases and V by 7 bases; bases with no gene match: 11. The CDR3 spans 15 residues. From germline, CDR1 is MNHEY and CDR2 SVGAGI. CDR3 nucleotide sequence: TGTGCCAGCACTTTACGGGCTAGCGGCACCTACGAGCAGTACTTC. Translated: CASTLRASGTYEQYF.

This chain joins TRBV10-3 and TRBJ1-1; D unclear. The CDR3 is 16 amino acids. V was shortened by 4 bases and J by 0 bases, with 15 bases between the two germline ends. Germline V CDR1 and CDR2: ENHRY, SYGVKD. The CDR3 nucleotides read TGTGCCATCAGTGGAGCCAAATCCAGCATGAACACTGAAGCTTTCTTT. The encoded protein is CAISGAKSSMNTEAFF.

This chain uses TRBV5-1 with TRBJ1-5, with 7 bases that match TRBD1. CDR1 is SGHRS and CDR2 is YFSETQ in the germline V gene. The CDR3 contains 14 residues. The V and J ends lost 0 bases and 7 bases, in that order; junction bases with no gene match: 4. The CDR3 protein is CASSLAGGGQPQHF. The CDR3, as DNA: TGCGCCAGCAGCTTGGCAGGGGGAGGGCAGCCCCAGCATTTT. Combining the CDR3 with reference TRBV5-1 and TRBJ1-5 gives the whole variable domain KAGVTQTPRYLIKTRGQQVTLSCSPISGHRSVSWYQQTPGQGLQFLFEYFSETQRNKGNFPGRFSGRQFSNSRSEMNVSTLELGDSALYLCASSLAGGGQPQHFGDGTRLSIL.

This clone was observed a handful of times. Other DNA variants within this sample encode the same CDR3. This chain joins TRBV5-4 and TRBJ2-3, with TRBD2 identical over 7 bases. The V gene's germline CDR1 is SGHNT and CDR2 YYREEE (reference sequence). Trimming at V came to 5 bases and at J to 0 bases, leaving 0 bases not matched to a gene. The CDR3 is 13 amino acids. The CDR3 reads CASSSGSTDTQYF. Written as DNA, the CDR3 is TGTGCCAGCAGTAGCGGGAGCACAGATACGCAGTATTTT.

This clone showed up just once. V and J are TRBV18 and TRBJ2-3, with 9 nucleotides matching TRBD2. The CDR3 contains 15 residues. With V trimmed by 3 bases and J by 4 bases, 5 bases remained unmatched. Germline V gene lookup returns CDR1 KGHSH and CDR2 LQKENI. The CDR3 loop is CASSPVIAGADTQYF. The CDR3 DNA is TGTGCCAGCTCACCTGTGATAGCGGGAGCAGATACGCAGTATTTT.

Concerning this clone: At the DNA level, this CDR3 is encoded by other sequences in the same sample as well. The chain links TRBV5-5 to TRBJ2-5; a possible D gene is TRBD1 (5 bases). The CDR3 is made up of 14 amino acids. Germline values: CDR1 SGHKS, CDR2 YYEKEE (reference sequence). The ends were cut back, 0 bases at V and 2 bases at J, with 8 bases in the middle. The CDR3 spells CASSLGQIQETQYF. In DNA form, the CDR3 reads TGTGCCAGCAGCTTGGGACAGATTCAAGAGACCCAGTACTTC.

The chain is built from TRBV28 and TRBJ2-7, with D possibly being TRBD2 (6 bases). The V and J ends lost 5 bases and 2 bases respectively, with 16 bases between them. Germline loops: CDR1 MDHEN, CDR2 SYDVKM. This CDR3 contains 15 residues. CDR3 residues: CASSGLGGAAYEQYF. The CDR3 DNA sequence: TGTGCCAGCAGTGGCCTAGGAGGGGCGGCCTACGAGCAGTACTTC.

The chain recombines TRBV28 with TRBJ2-3; TRBD1 matches at 11 bases. CDR3 length: 15 amino acids. Germline assignment: CDR1 MDHEN and CDR2 SYDVKM. V shed 6 bases, J shed 7 bases, and the junction held 9 bases outside the gene matches. The CDR3 DNA sequence: TGTGCCAGCAGAGGACAGGGGGCATTCGGGAATACGCAGTATTTT. Its protein is CASRGQGAFGNTQYF.